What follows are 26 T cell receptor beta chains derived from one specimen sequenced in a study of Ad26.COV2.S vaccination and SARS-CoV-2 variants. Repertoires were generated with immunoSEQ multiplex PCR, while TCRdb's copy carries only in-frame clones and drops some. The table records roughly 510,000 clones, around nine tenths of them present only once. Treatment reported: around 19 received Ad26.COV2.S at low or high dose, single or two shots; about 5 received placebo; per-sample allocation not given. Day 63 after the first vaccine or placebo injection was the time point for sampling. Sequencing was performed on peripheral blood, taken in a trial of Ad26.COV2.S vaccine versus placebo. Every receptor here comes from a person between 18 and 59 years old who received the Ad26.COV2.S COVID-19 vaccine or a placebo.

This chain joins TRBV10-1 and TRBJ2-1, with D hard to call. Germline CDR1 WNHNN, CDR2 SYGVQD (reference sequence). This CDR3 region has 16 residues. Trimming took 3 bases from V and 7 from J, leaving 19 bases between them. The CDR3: CASSDGRRARLNEQFF. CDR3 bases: TGCGCCAGCAGTGATGGTCGAAGGGCAAGACTTAATGAGCAGTTCTTC.

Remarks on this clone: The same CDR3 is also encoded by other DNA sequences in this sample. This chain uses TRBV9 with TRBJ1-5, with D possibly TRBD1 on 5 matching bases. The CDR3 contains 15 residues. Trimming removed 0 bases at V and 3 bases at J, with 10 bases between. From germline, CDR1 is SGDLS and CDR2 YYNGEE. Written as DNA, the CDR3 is TGTGCCAGCAGCGTAGGGGGAGGGGACAATCAGCCCCAGCATTTT. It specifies CASSVGGGDNQPQHF.

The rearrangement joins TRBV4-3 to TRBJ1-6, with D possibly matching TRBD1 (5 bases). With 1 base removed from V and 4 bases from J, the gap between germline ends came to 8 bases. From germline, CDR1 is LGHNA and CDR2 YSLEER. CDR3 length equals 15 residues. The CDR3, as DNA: TGCGCCAGCAGCCAAGTCCCAGGGTATAATTCACCCCTCCACTTT. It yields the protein CASSQVPGYNSPLHF.

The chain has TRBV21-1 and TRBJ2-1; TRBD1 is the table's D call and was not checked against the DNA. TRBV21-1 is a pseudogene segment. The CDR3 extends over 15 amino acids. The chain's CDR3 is CASSKVERGYNEQFF. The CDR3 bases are TGTGCCAGCAGCAAAGTTGAAAGGGGGTACAATGAGCAGTTCTTC.

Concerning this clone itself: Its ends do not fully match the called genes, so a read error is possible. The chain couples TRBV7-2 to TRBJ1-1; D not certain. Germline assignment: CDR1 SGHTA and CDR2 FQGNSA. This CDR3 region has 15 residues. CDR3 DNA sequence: TGTGCCAGCAGCCTACGCACAGTACGGAACGCTGAAGCTTTCTTT. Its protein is CASSLRTVRNAEAFF.

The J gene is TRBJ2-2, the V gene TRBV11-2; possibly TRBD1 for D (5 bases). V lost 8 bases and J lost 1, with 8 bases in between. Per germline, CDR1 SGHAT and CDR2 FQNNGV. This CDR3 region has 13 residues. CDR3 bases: TGTGCCAGCGGGGCCCTGAACACCGGGGAGCTGTTTTTT. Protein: CASGALNTGELFF.

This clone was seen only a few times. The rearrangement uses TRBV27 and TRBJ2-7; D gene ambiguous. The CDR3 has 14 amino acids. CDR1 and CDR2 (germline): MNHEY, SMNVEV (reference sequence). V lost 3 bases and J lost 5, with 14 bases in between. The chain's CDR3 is CASSFGQSWDEQYF. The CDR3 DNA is TGTGCCAGCAGTTTCGGCCAGAGTTGGGACGAGCAGTACTTC.

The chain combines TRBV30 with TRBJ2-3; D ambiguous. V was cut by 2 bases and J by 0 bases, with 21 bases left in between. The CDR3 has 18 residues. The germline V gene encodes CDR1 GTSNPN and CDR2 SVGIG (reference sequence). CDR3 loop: CAWSPPPGSPLSTDTQYF. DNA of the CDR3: TGTGCCTGGAGTCCACCACCCGGCAGTCCCCTAAGCACAGATACGCAGTATTTT.

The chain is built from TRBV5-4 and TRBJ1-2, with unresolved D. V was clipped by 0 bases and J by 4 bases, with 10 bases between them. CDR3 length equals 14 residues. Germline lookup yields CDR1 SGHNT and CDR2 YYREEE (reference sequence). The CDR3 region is CASSLDGNRYGYTF. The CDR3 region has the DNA TGTGCCAGCAGCTTGGACGGAAACCGCTATGGCTACACCTTC.

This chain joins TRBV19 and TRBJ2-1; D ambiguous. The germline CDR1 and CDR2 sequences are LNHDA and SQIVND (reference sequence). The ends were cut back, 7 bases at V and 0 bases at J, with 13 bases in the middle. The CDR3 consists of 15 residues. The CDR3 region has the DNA TGTGCCAGTACCGCCCTCGGTAGCTCCTACAATGAGCAGTTCTTC. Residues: CASTALGSSYNEQFF.

The CDR3, as DNA: TGCAGCGTTGAAGAACCCACACACACCGGGGAGCTGTTTTTT. This codes for CSVEEPTHTGELFF. This chain joins TRBV29-1 and TRBJ2-2; no firm D call. The germline V gene encodes CDR1 SQVTM and CDR2 ANQGSEA. The CDR3 is made up of 14 amino acids. With 0 bases removed from V and 3 bases from J, the gap between germline ends came to 8 bases.

CDR3 residues: CASSVGPGDTEAFF. The CDR3 DNA sequence: TGTGCCAGCAGCGTAGGGCCGGGGGACACTGAAGCTTTCTTT. V is TRBV9 and J is TRBJ1-1, with D possibly matching TRBD1 (5 bases). The CDR3 has 14 amino acids. V shed 0 bases and J shed 3 bases, with 9 bases lying between them. CDR1 and CDR2 from the germline V gene are SGDLS and YYNGEE.

The CDR3: CAWRGSGNTIYF. The CDR3 DNA is TGTGCCTGGAGGGGCTCTGGAAACACCATATATTTT. The genes are TRBV30 and TRBJ1-3; D not resolved. V lost 3 bases and J lost 0, with 3 bases in between. The CDR3 runs to 12 residues. Germline V gene lookup returns CDR1 GTSNPN and CDR2 SVGIG (reference sequence).

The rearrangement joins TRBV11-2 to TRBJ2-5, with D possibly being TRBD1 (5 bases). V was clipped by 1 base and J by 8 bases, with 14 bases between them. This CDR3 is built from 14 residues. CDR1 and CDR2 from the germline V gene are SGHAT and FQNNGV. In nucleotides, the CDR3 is TGTGCCAGCAGCTTAGCTGGACAATTTGGCACCCAGTACTTC. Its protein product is CASSLAGQFGTQYF.

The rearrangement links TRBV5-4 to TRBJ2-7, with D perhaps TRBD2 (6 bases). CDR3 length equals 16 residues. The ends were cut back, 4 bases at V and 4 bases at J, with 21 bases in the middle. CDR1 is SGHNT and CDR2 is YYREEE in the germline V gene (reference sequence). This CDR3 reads CASSLEGGLARYEQYF. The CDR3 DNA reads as TGTGCCAGCAGCCTGGAAGGAGGGCTAGCGAGGTACGAGCAGTACTTC.

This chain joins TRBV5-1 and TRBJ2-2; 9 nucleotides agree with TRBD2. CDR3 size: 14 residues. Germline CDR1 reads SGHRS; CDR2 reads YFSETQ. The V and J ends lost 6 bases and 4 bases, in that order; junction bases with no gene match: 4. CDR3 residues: CASTTTSGTGELFF. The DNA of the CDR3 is TGCGCCAGCACCACGACTAGCGGCACCGGGGAGCTGTTTTTT.

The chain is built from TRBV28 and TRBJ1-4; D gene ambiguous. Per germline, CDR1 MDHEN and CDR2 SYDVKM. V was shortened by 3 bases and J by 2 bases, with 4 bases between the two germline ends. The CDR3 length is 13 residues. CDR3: CASSFPTNEKLFF. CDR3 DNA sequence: TGTGCCAGCAGTTTTCCGACTAATGAAAAACTGTTTTTT.

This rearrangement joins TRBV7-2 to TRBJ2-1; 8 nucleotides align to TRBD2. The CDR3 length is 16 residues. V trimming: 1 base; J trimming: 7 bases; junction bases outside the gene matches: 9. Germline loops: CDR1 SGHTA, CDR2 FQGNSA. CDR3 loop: CASSLVGGRNRNEQFF. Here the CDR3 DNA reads TGTGCCAGCAGCTTAGTGGGCGGGAGGAATAGAAATGAGCAGTTCTTC. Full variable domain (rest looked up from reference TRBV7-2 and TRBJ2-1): GAGVSQSPSNKVTEKGKDVELRCDPISGHTALYWYRQSLGQGLEFLIYFQGNSAPDKSGLPSDRFSAERTGGSVSTLTIQRTQQEDSAVYLCASSLVGGRNRNEQFFGPGTRLTVL.

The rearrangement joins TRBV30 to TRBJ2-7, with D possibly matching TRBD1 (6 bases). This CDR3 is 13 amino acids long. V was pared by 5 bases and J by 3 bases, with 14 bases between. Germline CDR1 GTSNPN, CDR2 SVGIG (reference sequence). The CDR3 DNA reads TGTGCCTGGGGTGGACAGATCAACTACGAGCAGTACTTC. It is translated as CAWGGQINYEQYF.

The CDR3 nucleotides read TGTGCCAGCAGTGAACGCAGGTTATTAGGCGAGCAGTACTTC. Residues: CASSERRLLGEQYF. This chain joins TRBV6-1 and TRBJ2-7; no clear D gene. The ends were cut back, 2 bases at V and 6 bases at J, with 14 bases in the middle. This CDR3 spans 14 amino acids. Per germline, CDR1 MNHNS and CDR2 SASEGT.

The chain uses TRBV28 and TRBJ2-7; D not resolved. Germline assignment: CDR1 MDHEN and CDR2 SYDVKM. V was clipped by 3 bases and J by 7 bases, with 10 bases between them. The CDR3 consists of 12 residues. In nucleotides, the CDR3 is TGTGCCAGCAGTTTGAAAGGGTGGGAGCAGTACTTC. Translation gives CASSLKGWEQYF.

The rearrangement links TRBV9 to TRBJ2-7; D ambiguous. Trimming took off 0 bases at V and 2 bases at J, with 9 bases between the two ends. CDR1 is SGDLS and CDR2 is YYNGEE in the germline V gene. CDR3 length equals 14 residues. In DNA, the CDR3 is TGTGCCAGCAGCGTAGAACCGGCCGCCTACGAGCAGTACTTC. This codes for CASSVEPAAYEQYF.

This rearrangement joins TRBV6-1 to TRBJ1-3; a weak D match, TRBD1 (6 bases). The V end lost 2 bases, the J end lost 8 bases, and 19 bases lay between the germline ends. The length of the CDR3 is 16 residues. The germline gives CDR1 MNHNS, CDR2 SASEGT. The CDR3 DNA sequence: TGTGCCAGCAGTGAATTAGGTGCAGGGGTGTCGCACACCATATATTTT. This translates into CASSELGAGVSHTIYF.

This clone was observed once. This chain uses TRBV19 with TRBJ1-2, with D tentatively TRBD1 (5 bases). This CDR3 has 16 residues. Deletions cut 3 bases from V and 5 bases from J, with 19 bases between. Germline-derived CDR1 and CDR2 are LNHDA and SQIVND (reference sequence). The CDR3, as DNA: TGTGCCAGTAGTATGGTAGCGGGGCGGAACAGATATGGCTACACCTTC. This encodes CASSMVAGRNRYGYTF.

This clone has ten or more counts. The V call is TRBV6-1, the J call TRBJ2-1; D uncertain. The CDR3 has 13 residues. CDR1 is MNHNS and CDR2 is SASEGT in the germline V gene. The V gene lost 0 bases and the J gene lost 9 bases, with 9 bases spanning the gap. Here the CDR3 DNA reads TGTGCCAGCAGTGAAGCGCTAAGTGGTGAGCAGTTCTTC. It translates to CASSEALSGEQFF.

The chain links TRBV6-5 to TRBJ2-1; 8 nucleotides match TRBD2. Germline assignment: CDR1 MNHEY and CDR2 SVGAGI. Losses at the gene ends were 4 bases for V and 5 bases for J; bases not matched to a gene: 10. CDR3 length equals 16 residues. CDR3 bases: TGTGCCAGCAGTTCACGTAGCGGGACAACCCACAATGAGCAGTTCTTC. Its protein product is CASSSRSGTTHNEQFF.